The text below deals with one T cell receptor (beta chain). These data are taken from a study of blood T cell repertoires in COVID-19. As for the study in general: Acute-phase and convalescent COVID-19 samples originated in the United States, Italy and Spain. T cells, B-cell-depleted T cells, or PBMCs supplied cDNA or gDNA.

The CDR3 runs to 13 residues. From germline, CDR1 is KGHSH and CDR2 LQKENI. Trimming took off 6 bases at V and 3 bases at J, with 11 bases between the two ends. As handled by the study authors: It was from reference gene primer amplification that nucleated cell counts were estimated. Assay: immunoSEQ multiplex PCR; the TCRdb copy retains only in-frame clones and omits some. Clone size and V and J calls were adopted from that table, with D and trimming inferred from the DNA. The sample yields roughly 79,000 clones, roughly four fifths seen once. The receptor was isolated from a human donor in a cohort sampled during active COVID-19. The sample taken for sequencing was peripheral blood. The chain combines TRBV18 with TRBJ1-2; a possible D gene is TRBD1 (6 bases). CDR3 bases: TGTGCCAGCTCCCTACAGGGAGACTATGGCTACACCTTC. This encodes CASSLQGDYGYTF.